The 32 T cell receptor beta chains presented below share a single source sample, sequenced in a study of Ad26.COV2.S vaccination and SARS-CoV-2 variants. Libraries were prepared by immunoSEQ multiplex PCR; TCRdb keeps only in-frame clonotypes and omits some of them. The repertoire has some 190,000 clones, around 85% of them found once; the top ten carry about 5.5%. The starting material was peripheral blood, obtained after recovery from COVID-19. These receptors were obtained from a human donor who had recovered from COVID-19.

On this clone itself: The same CDR3 is also encoded by other DNA sequences in this sample. The chain joins TRBV14 to TRBJ1-2; D gene uncertain. In germline, CDR1 is SGHDN, CDR2 FVKESK. The CDR3 totals 12 residues. V was cut by 4 bases and J by 1 base, with 4 bases left in between. The CDR3 here is CASSPLNYGYTF. In nucleotides, the CDR3 is TGTGCCAGCAGCCCTCTTAACTATGGCTACACCTTC.

This chain uses TRBV28 with TRBJ2-3, with D perhaps matching TRBD1 or TRBD2 (5 bases each). With 2 bases removed from V and 8 bases from J, the gap between germline ends came to 14 bases. The CDR3 has 14 amino acids. Germline V lookup: CDR1 MDHEN, CDR2 SYDVKM. The CDR3 nucleotides are TGTGCCAGCAGTTTAATCCCCGGGGCGGCTACGCAGTATTTT. Residues: CASSLIPGAATQYF.

Here the CDR3 reads CASNRRGPGELFF. CDR3 nucleotides: TGCGCCAGCAACCGGCGGGGCCCAGGGGAGCTGTTTTTT. The genes are TRBV5-1 and TRBJ2-2; D may be TRBD2 (6 bases). The CDR3 consists of 13 residues. Between the trimmed V and J ends, which lost 6 bases and 8 bases, there was a span of 14 bases. Germline CDR1 and CDR2: SGHRS and YFSETQ.

This chain uses TRBV6-1 with TRBJ2-2; 8 positions agree with TRBD2. Trimming at V came to 3 bases and at J to 7 bases, leaving 4 bases not matched to a gene. CDR1 and CDR2 from the germline V gene are MNHNS and SASEGT. The CDR3 sequence is 14 residues long. The CDR3 reads CASSDIAGSGELFF. CDR3 sequence (DNA): TGTGCCAGCAGTGATATAGCGGGAAGCGGGGAGCTGTTTTTT.

This clone was seen only a few times. The chain combines TRBV7-2 with TRBJ1-5; unclear D gene. Germline CDR1 SGHTA, CDR2 FQGNSA. Trimming removed 5 bases from V and 11 bases from J, with 16 bases in between. The CDR3 runs 13 residues. As DNA, the CDR3 is TGTGCCAGCAGCCTCGGCCCTGTGGAAACCCAGCATTTT. As protein: CASSLGPVETQHF.

The sample holds one count of this clone. This chain uses TRBV2 with TRBJ1-1, with D possibly being TRBD1 (6 bases). The CDR3 sequence is 16 residues long. The V gene's germline CDR1 is SNHLY and CDR2 FYNNEI. Trimming cost V 1 base and J 0 bases, with 12 bases left between them. The CDR3 protein is CASSEVLKGVNTEAFF. The CDR3, as DNA: TGTGCCAGCAGTGAAGTCCTGAAGGGGGTGAACACTGAAGCTTTCTTT.

Here the CDR3 reads CASSLDRGLYEQYF. As DNA, the CDR3 is TGTGCCAGCAGCTTAGACAGGGGACTCTACGAGCAGTACTTC. The V gene is TRBV5-6, the J gene TRBJ2-7; TRBD1 matches at 8 bases. V shed 2 bases and J 3 bases; nucleotides not matched to a gene: 4. Germline V gives CDR1 SGHDT, CDR2 YYEEEE. This CDR3 has 14 residues.

The V gene is TRBV29-1, the J gene TRBJ2-3; 11 nucleotides agree with TRBD2. V lost 4 bases to trimming and J lost 0 bases; unmatched junction nucleotides: 12. CDR3 length equals 18 residues. Germline V CDR1 and CDR2: SQVTM, ANQGSEA. The CDR3 DNA is TGCAGCGTTGGACTGACTAGCGGGACTGGGAGGAGCACAGATACGCAGTATTTT. Translation: CSVGLTSGTGRSTDTQYF.

The V and J genes are TRBV4-1 and TRBJ2-7; no reliable D call. Deletions cut 3 bases from V and 5 bases from J, with 17 bases between. Germline loops: CDR1 MGHRA, CDR2 YSYEKL. The length of the CDR3 is 15 residues. CDR3 bases: TGCGCCAGCAGCCAGCTCGGAGACCGAACCCACGAGCAGTACTTC. This encodes CASSQLGDRTHEQYF.

V gene TRBV6-1 combines with J gene TRBJ1-3; a weak D match, TRBD1 (6 bases). V was cut by 3 bases and J by 3 bases, with 12 bases left in between. Per germline, CDR1 MNHNS and CDR2 SASEGT. The CDR3 is made up of 15 amino acids. In nucleotides, the CDR3 is TGTGCCAGCAGTGAGGTGGGGGGCGATGGAAACACCATATATTTT. It codes for CASSEVGGDGNTIYF.

This clone has only a few counts. This chain links TRBV3-1 (or the pseudogene TRBV3-2) with TRBJ1-5; weak D call: TRBD1 (6 bases). The CDR3 is made up of 17 amino acids. The V end lost 4 bases, the J end lost 0 bases, and 16 bases lay between the germline ends. Germline V CDR1 and CDR2: LGHDT, YNNKEL (reference sequence). This chain's CDR3 is CASSPRRGEYSNQPQHF. CDR3 in DNA: TGTGCCAGCAGCCCCAGGAGGGGGGAGTATAGCAATCAGCCCCAGCATTTT.

This chain uses TRBV4-1 with TRBJ1-5; D gene ambiguous. Trimming took 1 base from V and 1 from J, leaving 5 bases between them. The CDR3 has 14 residues. CDR1 is MGHRA and CDR2 is YSYEKL in the germline V gene. The CDR3 DNA reads TGCGCCAGCAGCCAAGTTAACAGCAATCAGCCCCAGCATTTT. Protein product: CASSQVNSNQPQHF.

The chain has TRBV11-2 and TRBJ1-2, with TRBD1 matching 7 bases. V was clipped by 5 bases and J by 4 bases; unmatched bases: 4. The germline V gene encodes CDR1 SGHAT and CDR2 FQNNGV. The CDR3 extends over 13 amino acids. CDR3: CASSVTGIYGYTF. The CDR3 DNA is TGTGCCAGCAGCGTGACAGGGATCTATGGCTACACCTTC.

The chain joins TRBV10-3 to TRBJ1-2, with 8 bases that match TRBD1. In germline, CDR1 is ENHRY, CDR2 SYGVKD. CDR3 length equals 14 residues. The J segment lost 8 bases and the V segment lost 0 bases, leaving 5 bases of the junction unmatched. The CDR3 DNA follows: TGTGCCATCAGTGAGTCCTCAGGGGGCTGGGGCTACACCTTC. Amino acids: CAISESSGGWGYTF.

Here the CDR3 DNA reads TGTGCCAGCAGCTTGGCGGTGCGGGGGATCACAGATACGCAGTATTTT. Amino acid sequence: CASSLAVRGITDTQYF. The chain carries TRBV5-6 and TRBJ2-3; 7 bases align to TRBD2. Per germline, CDR1 SGHDT and CDR2 YYEEEE. With 0 bases clipped from V and 2 bases from J, the junction kept 6 bases outside the gene matches. The length of the CDR3 is 16 residues.

The V call is TRBV19, the J call TRBJ2-6; perhaps TRBD2 as D (5 bases). The V and J ends lost 6 bases and 0 bases respectively, with 21 bases between them. The CDR3 runs 19 residues. Germline loops: CDR1 LNHDA, CDR2 SQIVND (reference sequence). CDR3 in DNA: TGTGCCAGTAGGAGAGGAGGAGTAAACCCCCTCTCTGGGGCCAACGTCCTGACTTTC. It translates to CASRRGGVNPLSGANVLTF.

The sample holds one count of this clone. The chain combines TRBV13 with TRBJ2-7; the D is unclear. CDR1 is PRHDT, CDR2 FYEKMQ, per germline (reference sequence). The V gene lost 4 bases and the J gene lost 3 bases, with 4 bases spanning the gap. The CDR3 is 11 residues long. The CDR3 nucleotides are TGTGCCAGCAGCTCCCTCTACGAGCAGTACTTC. Its protein product is CASSSLYEQYF.

This clone has more than one count but fewer than ten. The V gene is TRBV6-1, the J gene TRBJ1-5; the match to TRBD1 covers 8 bases. The V and J ends lost 3 bases and 9 bases, in that order; junction bases with no gene match: 7. This CDR3 spans 14 amino acids. Germline loops: CDR1 MNHNS, CDR2 SASEGT. CDR3 sequence: CASSDLTGAWPQHF. The DNA of the CDR3 is TGTGCCAGCAGTGACCTGACAGGGGCTTGGCCCCAGCATTTT.

The chain joins TRBV4-1 to TRBJ2-2, with D possibly matching TRBD2 (6 bases). Germline loops: CDR1 MGHRA, CDR2 YSYEKL. Between the trimmed V and J ends, which lost 2 bases and 4 bases, there was a span of 11 bases. CDR3 length: 15 amino acids. Written as DNA, the CDR3 is TGCGCCAGCAGCCAATCTCCGGGACTCACCGGGGAGCTGTTTTTT. Residues: CASSQSPGLTGELFF.

The V gene is TRBV5-6, the J gene TRBJ1-5; 9 bases agree with TRBD1. Losses at the gene ends were 5 bases for V and 5 bases for J; bases not matched to a gene: 8. The germline CDR1 and CDR2 sequences are SGHDT and YYEEEE. CDR3 size: 15 residues. CDR3 sequence: CASSRDRGIDQPQHF. CDR3 coding DNA: TGTGCCAGCAGTCGCGACAGGGGGATCGATCAGCCCCAGCATTTT.

The rearrangement uses TRBV3-1 (or the pseudogene TRBV3-2) and TRBJ2-1, with 11 positions matching TRBD1. From germline, CDR1 is LGHDT and CDR2 YNNKEL (reference sequence). This CDR3 spans 15 amino acids. J gave up 4 bases and V 4 bases, and 3 bases lay outside the gene matches. CDR3 bases: TGTGCCAGCAGCCCCCGGGACAGGGGGTACAATGAGCAGTTCTTC. Encoded protein: CASSPRDRGYNEQFF.

This sequence joins TRBV2 and TRBJ2-1; tentative D call: TRBD1 (6 bases). CDR1 and CDR2 (germline): SNHLY, FYNNEI. The CDR3 is 15 amino acids. V was shortened by 4 bases and J by 0 bases, with 10 bases between the two germline ends. The CDR3 spells CASSATGYSYNEQFF. Written as DNA, the CDR3 is TGTGCCAGCAGTGCCACAGGGTACTCCTACAATGAGCAGTTCTTC.

This clone was picked up one time. V is TRBV7-3 and J is TRBJ2-5, with 9 bases lining up with TRBD2. J gave up 4 bases and V 3 bases, and 3 bases lay outside the gene matches. The CDR3 sequence is 14 residues long. CDR1 SGHTA and CDR2 FQGTGA come from the germline V gene. The CDR3: CASSLSSGGETQYF. The DNA of the CDR3 is TGTGCCAGCAGCTTGAGTAGCGGGGGAGAGACCCAGTACTTC. The full variable domain, its missing parts supplied by reference TRBV7-3 and TRBJ2-5, is GAGVSQTPSNKVTEKGKYVELRCDPISGHTALYWYRQSLGQGPEFLIYFQGTGAADDSGLPNDRFFAVRPEGSVSTLKIQRTERGDSAVYLCASSLSSGGETQYFGPGTRLLVL.

The chain employs TRBV15 and TRBJ2-5; 12 bases agree with TRBD2. The germline V gene encodes CDR1 LNHNV and CDR2 YYDKDF (reference sequence). The CDR3 is made up of 17 amino acids. J was trimmed by 4 bases and V by 0 bases; bases with no gene match: 6. The chain's CDR3 is CATSRELAGGRGETQYF. For the CDR3, the DNA is TGTGCCACCAGCAGAGAACTAGCGGGAGGCCGGGGAGAGACCCAGTACTTC.

The V gene is TRBV6-5, the J gene TRBJ1-1; possible D gene TRBD1, 6 bases. In germline, CDR1 is MNHEY, CDR2 SVGAGI. V lost 3 bases and J lost 10, with 12 bases in between. The CDR3 contains 12 residues. As DNA, the CDR3 is TGTGCCAGCAGTTATGGGGGGGGGCGAGCTTTCTTT. Protein sequence: CASSYGGGRAFF.

Here the CDR3 reads CASSEASQGQETQYF. The CDR3 region has the DNA TGTGCCAGCAGTGAAGCGAGCCAGGGGCAAGAGACCCAGTACTTC. The gene calls are TRBV6-1 and TRBJ2-5, with D possibly matching TRBD1 (6 bases). Trimming stripped 0 bases from V and 2 bases from J, with 10 bases between. The CDR3 totals 15 residues. Germline V gives CDR1 MNHNS, CDR2 SASEGT.

The chain has TRBV19 and TRBJ1-5, with no clear D. This CDR3 has 13 amino acids. Germline V gene sequence: CDR1 LNHDA, CDR2 SQIVND (reference sequence). V was trimmed by 7 bases and J by 2 bases, leaving 9 bases between them. The CDR3: CASMDRGNQPQHF. In DNA, the CDR3 is TGTGCCAGTATGGACCGGGGCAATCAGCCCCAGCATTTT. Full variable domain (rest looked up from reference TRBV19 and TRBJ1-5): DGGITQSPKYLFRKEGQNVTLSCEQNLNHDAMYWYRQDPGQGLRLIYYSQIVNDFQKGDIAEGYSVSREKKESFPLTVTSAQKNPTAFYLCASMDRGNQPQHFGDGTRLSIL.

The sample holds one count of this clone. The chain has TRBV29-1 and TRBJ2-1, with 8 bases fitting TRBD1. The CDR3 runs to 15 residues. Germline CDR1 and CDR2: SQVTM and ANQGSEA. J was trimmed by 9 bases and V by 4 bases; bases with no gene match: 14. In DNA, the CDR3 is TGCAGCGTTGCTCCGGAGGACAGGGATTTCGGTGAGCAGTTCTTC. Its protein product is CSVAPEDRDFGEQFF.

This clone occurred a few times. This sequence joins TRBV6-1 and TRBJ2-1, with TRBD2 as a possible D gene (6 bases). V lost 2 bases and J 8 bases, leaving 10 bases between the germline ends. Germline-derived CDR1 and CDR2 are MNHNS and SASEGT. This CDR3 has 13 residues. The CDR3 DNA sequence: TGTGCCAGCAGTGAATGGAGGGAGGATGAGCAGTTCTTC. Translating gives CASSEWREDEQFF.

This chain connects TRBV2 to TRBJ2-7, with D possibly being TRBD2 (6 bases). Deletions cut 6 bases from V and 4 bases from J, with 10 bases between. The CDR3 is made up of 12 amino acids. Per germline, CDR1 SNHLY and CDR2 FYNNEI. The CDR3 region is CASRRDLYEQYF. The DNA of the CDR3 is TGTGCCAGCAGAAGGGACTTATACGAGCAGTACTTC.

This clone was recorded at least ten times. The V call is TRBV3-1 (or the pseudogene TRBV3-2), the J call TRBJ2-7, with 11 bases aligning to TRBD1. With V trimmed by 5 bases and J by 5 bases, 11 bases remained unmatched. From germline, CDR1 is LGHDT and CDR2 YNNKEL (reference sequence). The CDR3 runs 16 residues. CDR3 in amino acids: CASSSGLGQGVHEQYF. Here the CDR3 DNA reads TGTGCCAGCAGCTCCGGGCTGGGACAGGGGGTCCACGAGCAGTACTTC.

The V call is TRBV6-2 or TRBV6-3, the J call TRBJ1-6, with 10 bases aligning to TRBD1. After removal of 2 bases from V and 7 bases from J, the junction contained 2 bases not matched to a gene. The CDR3 loop spans 15 amino acids. Germline V gives CDR1 MNHEY, CDR2 SVGEGT. CDR3 region: CASSYGTGANSPLHF. For the CDR3, the DNA is TGTGCCAGCAGTTACGGGACAGGGGCGAATTCACCCCTCCACTTT.